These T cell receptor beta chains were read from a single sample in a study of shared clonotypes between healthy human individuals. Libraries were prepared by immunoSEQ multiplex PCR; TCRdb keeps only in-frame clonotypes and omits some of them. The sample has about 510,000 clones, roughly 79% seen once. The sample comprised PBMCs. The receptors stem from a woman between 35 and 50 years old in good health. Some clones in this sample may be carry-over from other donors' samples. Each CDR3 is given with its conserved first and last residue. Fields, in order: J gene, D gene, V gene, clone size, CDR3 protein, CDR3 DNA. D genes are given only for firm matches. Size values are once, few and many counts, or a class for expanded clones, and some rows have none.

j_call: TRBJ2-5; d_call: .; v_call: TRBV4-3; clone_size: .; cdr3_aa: CASSQDAGFSWEQYF; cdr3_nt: TGCGCCAGCAGCCAAGACGCAGGTTTCTCTTGGGAGCAGTACTTC
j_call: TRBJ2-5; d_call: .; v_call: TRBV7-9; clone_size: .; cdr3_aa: CASSLALAKQETQYF; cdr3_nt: TGTGCCAGCAGCTTAGCGCTAGCGAAACAAGAGACCCAGTACTTC
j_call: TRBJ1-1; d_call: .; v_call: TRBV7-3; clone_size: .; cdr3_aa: CASSLIAGEAFF; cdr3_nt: TGTGCCAGCAGCTTAATCGCGGGTGAAGCTTTCTTT
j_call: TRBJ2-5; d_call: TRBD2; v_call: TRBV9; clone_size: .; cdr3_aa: CASSLRAGEGETQYF; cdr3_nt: TGTGCCAGCAGCCTCCGAGCGGGAGAGGGTGAGACCCAGTACTTC
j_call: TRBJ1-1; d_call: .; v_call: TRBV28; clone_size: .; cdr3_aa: CASRPLGGRHTEAFF; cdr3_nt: TGTGCCAGCAGACCTTTGGGCGGACGACACACTGAAGCTTTCTTT
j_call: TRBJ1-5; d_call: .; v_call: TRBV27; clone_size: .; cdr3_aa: CASSPAGGQPQHF; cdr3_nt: TGTGCCAGCAGCCCAGCCGGGGGTCAGCCCCAGCATTTT
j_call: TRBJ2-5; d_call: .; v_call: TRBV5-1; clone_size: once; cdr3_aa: CASSLGDGETQYF; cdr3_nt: TGCGCCAGCAGCTTGGGGGATGGGGAGACCCAGTACTTC
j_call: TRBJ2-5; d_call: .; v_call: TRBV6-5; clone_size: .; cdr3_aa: CASSLAGGRRETQYF; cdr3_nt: TGTGCCAGCAGTTTGGCCGGGGGGCGACGAGAGACCCAGTACTTC
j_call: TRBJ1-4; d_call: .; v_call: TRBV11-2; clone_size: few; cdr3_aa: CASSPQRGEKLFF; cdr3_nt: TGTGCCAGCAGCCCACAGAGAGGAGAAAAACTGTTTTTT
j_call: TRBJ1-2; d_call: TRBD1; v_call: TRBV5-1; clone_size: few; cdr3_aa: CASSPGTAVAASGYTF; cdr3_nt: TGCGCCAGCAGCCCCGGGACAGCGGTTGCGGCAAGTGGCTACACCTTC
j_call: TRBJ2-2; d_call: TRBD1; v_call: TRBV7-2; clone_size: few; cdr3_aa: CASSFPLRDRDTGELFF; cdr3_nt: TGTGCCAGCAGTTTCCCCCTCCGGGACAGAGACACCGGGGAGCTGTTTTTT
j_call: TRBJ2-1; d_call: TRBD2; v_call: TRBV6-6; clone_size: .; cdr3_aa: CASSYAGTSGGGQFF; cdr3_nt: TGTGCCAGCAGTTACGCCGGGACTAGCGGGGGGGGTCAGTTCTTC
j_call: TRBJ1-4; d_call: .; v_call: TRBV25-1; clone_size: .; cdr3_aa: CASSELAGAGEKLFF; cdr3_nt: TGTGCCAGCAGTGAATTGGCGGGGGCGGGTGAAAAACTGTTTTTT
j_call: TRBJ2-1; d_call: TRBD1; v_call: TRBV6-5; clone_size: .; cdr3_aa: CASSEQGAYNEQFF; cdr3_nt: TGTGCCAGCAGTGAACAGGGGGCCTACAATGAGCAGTTCTTC
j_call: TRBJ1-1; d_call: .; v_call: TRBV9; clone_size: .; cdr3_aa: CASSAGGTEAFF; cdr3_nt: TGTGCCAGCAGCGCCGGGGGCACTGAAGCTTTCTTT
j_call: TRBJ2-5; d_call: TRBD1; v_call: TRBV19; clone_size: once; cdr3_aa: CASSSDRGNKTQYF; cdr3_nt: TGTGCCAGTAGTTCCGACAGGGGGAACAAGACCCAGTACTTC
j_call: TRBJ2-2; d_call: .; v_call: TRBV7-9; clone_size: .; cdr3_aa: CASSGRVDTGELFF; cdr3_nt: TGTGCCAGCAGCGGCAGGGTCGACACCGGGGAGCTGTTTTTT
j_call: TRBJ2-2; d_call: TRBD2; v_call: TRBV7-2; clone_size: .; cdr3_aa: CASRLAGGTGELFF; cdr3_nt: TGTGCCAGCAGGCTCGCGGGGGGAACCGGGGAGCTGTTTTTT
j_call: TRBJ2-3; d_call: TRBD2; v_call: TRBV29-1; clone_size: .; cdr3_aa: CSVGVAGSTDTQYF; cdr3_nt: TGCAGCGTTGGTGTAGCGGGGAGCACAGATACGCAGTATTTT
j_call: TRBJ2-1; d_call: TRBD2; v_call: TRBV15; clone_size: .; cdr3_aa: CATSNGLTSGKYNEQFF; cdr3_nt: TGTGCCACCAGCAACGGCCTGACTAGCGGGAAGTACAATGAGCAGTTCTTC
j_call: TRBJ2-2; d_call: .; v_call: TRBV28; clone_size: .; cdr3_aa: CASSFRGTTGELFF; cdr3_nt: TGTGCCAGCAGTTTTCGGGGGACCACCGGGGAGCTGTTTTTT
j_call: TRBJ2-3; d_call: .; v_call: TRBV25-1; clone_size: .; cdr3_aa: CASSDPGRGTDTQYF; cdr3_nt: TGTGCCAGCAGTGATCCAGGACGAGGCACAGATACGCAGTATTTT
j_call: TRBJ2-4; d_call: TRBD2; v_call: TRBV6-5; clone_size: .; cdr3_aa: CASSPGTSGRTIQYF; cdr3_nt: TGTGCCAGCAGTCCCGGGACTAGCGGGAGGACGATTCAGTACTTC
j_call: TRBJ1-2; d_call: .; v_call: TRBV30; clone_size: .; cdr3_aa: CAWSVQGLYTF; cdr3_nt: TGTGCCTGGAGTGTTCAGGGTCTCTACACCTTC
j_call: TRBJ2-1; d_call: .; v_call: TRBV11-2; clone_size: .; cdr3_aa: CASTRTYPYNEQFF; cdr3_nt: TGTGCCAGCACACGGACTTACCCCTACAATGAGCAGTTCTTC
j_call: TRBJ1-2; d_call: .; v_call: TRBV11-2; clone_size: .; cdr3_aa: CASSLWGARVANYGYTF; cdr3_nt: TGTGCCAGCAGCTTGTGGGGGGCCAGGGTAGCTAACTATGGCTACACCTTC
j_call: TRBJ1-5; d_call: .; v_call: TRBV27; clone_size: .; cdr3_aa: CASSPNRYQPQHF; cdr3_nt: TGTGCCAGCAGTCCAAACCGTTATCAGCCCCAGCATTTT
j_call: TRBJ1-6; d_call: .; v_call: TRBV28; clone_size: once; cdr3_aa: CASQEGNSPLHF; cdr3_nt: TGTGCCTCACAGGAGGGTAATTCACCCCTCCACTTT
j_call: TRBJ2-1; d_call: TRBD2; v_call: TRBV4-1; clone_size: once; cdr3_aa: CASSLSPSGHNEQFF; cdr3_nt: TGCGCCAGCAGTCTAAGTCCTAGCGGGCACAATGAGCAGTTCTTC
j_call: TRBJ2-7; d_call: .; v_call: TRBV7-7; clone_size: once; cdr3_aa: CASSPSGVSYEQYF; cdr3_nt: TGTGCTAGCAGCCCGTCGGGGGTGTCGTACGAGCAGTACTTC
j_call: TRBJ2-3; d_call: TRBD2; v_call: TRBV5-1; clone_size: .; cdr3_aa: CASSLGLAGSTDTQYF; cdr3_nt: TGCGCCAGCAGCTTGGGACTAGCGGGGAGCACAGATACGCAGTATTTT
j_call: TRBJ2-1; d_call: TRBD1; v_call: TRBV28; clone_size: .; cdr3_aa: CASRFPTGRAYNEQFF; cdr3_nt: TGTGCCAGCAGATTTCCGACAGGGCGCGCCTACAATGAGCAGTTCTTC
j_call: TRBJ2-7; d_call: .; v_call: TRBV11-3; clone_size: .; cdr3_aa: CASSLAGHSNEQYF; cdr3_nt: TGTGCCAGCAGCTTAGCGGGACACTCTAATGAGCAGTACTTC
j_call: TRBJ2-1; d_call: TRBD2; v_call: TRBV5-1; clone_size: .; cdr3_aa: CASSALAGYNEQFF; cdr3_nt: TGCGCCAGCAGCGCACTAGCGGGTTACAATGAGCAGTTCTTC
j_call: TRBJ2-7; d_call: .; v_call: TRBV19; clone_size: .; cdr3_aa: CASSITHPYEQYF; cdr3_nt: TGTGCCAGTAGTATTACACATCCCTACGAGCAGTACTTC
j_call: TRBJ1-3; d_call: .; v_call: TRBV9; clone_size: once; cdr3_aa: CASSVDGSNSGNTIYF; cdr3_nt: TGTGCCAGCAGCGTAGACGGAAGCAACTCTGGAAACACCATATATTTT
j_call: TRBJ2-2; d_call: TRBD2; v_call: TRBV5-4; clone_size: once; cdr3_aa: CASSWSAGGFTGELFF; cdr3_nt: TGTGCCAGCAGCTGGTCAGCGGGAGGGTTCACCGGGGAGCTGTTTTTT
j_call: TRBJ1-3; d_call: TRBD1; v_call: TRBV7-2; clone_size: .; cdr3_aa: CASSSGQGRRTIYF; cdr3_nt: TGTGCCAGCAGCTCGGGACAGGGAAGAAGGACCATATATTTT
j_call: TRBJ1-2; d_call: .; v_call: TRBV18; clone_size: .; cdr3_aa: CASSPPSSPPGYTF; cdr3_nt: TGTGCCAGCTCACCACCCAGCAGCCCTCCTGGCTACACCTTC
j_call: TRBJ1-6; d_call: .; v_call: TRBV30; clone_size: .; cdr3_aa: CAWTTTPTIRSPLHF; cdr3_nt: TGTGCCTGGACCACCACTCCCACCATTCGCTCACCCCTCCACTTT
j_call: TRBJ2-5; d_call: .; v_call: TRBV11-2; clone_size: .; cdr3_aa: CASSLDGGRVGVVEKTQYF; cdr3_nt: TGTGCCAGCAGCTTAGATGGGGGCCGGGTGGGAGTGGTTGAAAAGACCCAGTACTTC
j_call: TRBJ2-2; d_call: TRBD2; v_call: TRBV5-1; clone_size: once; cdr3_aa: CASSPGIAGRNTGELFF; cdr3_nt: TGCGCCAGCAGCCCCGGGATAGCGGGGCGGAACACCGGGGAGCTGTTTTTT
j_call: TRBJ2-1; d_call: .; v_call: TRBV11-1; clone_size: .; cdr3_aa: CASSPIGGGAYNEQFF; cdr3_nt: TGTGCCAGCAGCCCGATTGGAGGGGGCGCCTACAATGAGCAGTTCTTC
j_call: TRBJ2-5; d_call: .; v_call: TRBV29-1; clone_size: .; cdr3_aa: CSVDVPQETQYF; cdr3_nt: TGCAGCGTTGACGTGCCTCAAGAGACCCAGTACTTC
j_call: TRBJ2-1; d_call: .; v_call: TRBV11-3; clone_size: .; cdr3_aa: CASSTEYNEQFF; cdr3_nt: TGTGCCAGCAGCACCGAATACAATGAGCAGTTCTTC
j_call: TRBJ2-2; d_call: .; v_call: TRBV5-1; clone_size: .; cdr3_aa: CASSLAEELFF; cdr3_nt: TGCGCCAGCAGCTTGGCGGAGGAGCTGTTTTTT
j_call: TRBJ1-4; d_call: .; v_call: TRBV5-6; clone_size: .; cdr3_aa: CASSLQPGGRREKLFF; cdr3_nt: TGTGCCAGCAGCTTGCAACCTGGGGGCCGAAGAGAAAAACTGTTTTTT
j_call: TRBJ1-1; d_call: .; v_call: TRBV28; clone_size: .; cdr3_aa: CASSLIPGQANTEAFF; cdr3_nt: TGTGCCAGCAGTTTAATTCCGGGACAAGCGAACACTGAAGCTTTCTTT